This record looks at one TCR beta chain sequence and its context. The data derive from a study of blood T cell repertoires in COVID-19. Study-wide context: COVID-19 samples, acute and convalescent, were from the United States, Italy and Spain.

CDR1 and CDR2 (germline): MNHNY, SVGAGI (reference sequence). CDR3 length: 14 amino acids. Losses at the gene ends were 6 bases for V and 1 base for J; bases not matched to a gene: 1. Sequencing used immunoSEQ multiplex PCR; TCRdb keeps in-frame clones, though not all of them. Of hundreds of thousands of clones listed, around 91% are singletons. This receptor was obtained from a young man who had been exposed to COVID-19. Input material: PBMCs or T cells enriched from blood (not recorded which). The chain is built from TRBV6-6 and TRBJ2-3, with TRBD2 matching 10 bases. The chain's CDR3 is CASRSGGGTDTQYF. The DNA for the CDR3 is TGTGCCAGCAGGAGCGGGGGGGGCACAGATACGCAGTATTTT.